This T cell receptor beta chain was documented in a study of T cells in Graves' hyperthyroidism and ophthalmopathy (dated by TCRdb to about 2019). For the wider study: Peripheral blood was collected at initial diagnosis, before any treatment. TCR V-J signatures able to tell the groups apart were searched for in a discovery cohort of 95 to 100 patients, of whom roughly 42 had Graves' ophthalmopathy and more than 55 had stable Graves' hyperthyroidism. The 100 discovery patients were randomly split 7:3 into training and test sets. The paper reports TCR Vbeta CDR3 sequencing of fewer than 150 peripheral blood samples: 40 or so ophthalmopathy, 75 to 80 hyperthyroidism and around 17 progressor patients. In addition, the study compared T-cell repertoires in thyroid tissue and in blood from roughly 6 Graves' hyperthyroidism patients. Once sampling was done, hyperthyroidism patients were given methimazole at a starting dose of 30 mg daily, whereas ophthalmopathy patients were given high-dose intravenous methylprednisolone. Prospective prediction of ophthalmopathy was tested in an independent validation cohort consisting of about 20 hyperthyroidism patients and around 17 patients who later progressed to ophthalmopathy.

This clonotype has ten or more counts. Its antigen is unknown. The input lacks base qualities; no much larger clone sits a single base away. Graves' hyperthyroidism was defined as stable when no progression to ophthalmopathy occurred over 18 months of follow-up. Hyperthyroidism patients were newly diagnosed, had a disease duration of under 2 months, and were aged 18 to 65 years. Exclusion was applied to patients with uncontrolled infections, other autoimmune diseases, pregnancy or lactation. Diagnoses were established on the basis of clinical symptoms, serum thyroxine and TRAb, thyroid ultrasound, and orbital computed tomography. PBMCs were isolated from about 9.1 ml of fresh peripheral blood by Ficoll-Paque density gradient centrifugation. Total RNA was extracted with Trizol reagent, and quality was checked on an Agilent 2100 Bioanalyzer. CDR1 WNHNN and CDR2 SYGVQD were looked up in the germline V gene (reference sequence). Including the terminal cysteine and phenylalanine, the CDR3 comprises 15 residues. CDR3 DNA is the only sequence kept; it has 45 bases, read in frame from the first base. The V and J ends are trimmed by 2 bases and 1 base, leaving 11 bases between them.

The TCR beta CDR3 regions were amplified from RNA transcripts. For the first round of RT-PCR on the TCR CDR3, the HTBI primer set was used together with the Qiagen OneStep RT-PCR kit. Libraries were constructed in a second round of multiplex PCR, after which size selection and purification were carried out. Sequencing of the libraries was done on an Illumina HiSeq2000 using paired-end 100 bp reads. Regarding the original processing steps: SOAPnuke was used to process the raw data, removing reads that contained adapters or uncalled bases, had a mean Phred below 15, or lacked an exact match to the constant primer or identifier. COPE v1.2.5 was used to merge high-quality paired reads, and clonotypes were defined as unique nucleotide sequences. MiTCR v1.1 was used to align clonotypes to the IMGT TRBV, TRBD and TRBJ reference segments. Analysis was restricted to V-J combinations with a frequency above 0.0001, which covered about 99% of repertoires. The TCS score was defined as the ratio of F50 (clonal expansion) to E x V (chaos), calculated using BLOSUM62-based TCRdist between CDR3 peptides within each V-J. Welch's t-statistics and random forest reduced around 510 V-J features to 10 to 15, which were used in a naive Bayes classifier (R e1071). The raw public data were reprocessed by TCRdb itself: fastp quality trimming at Q25, MiXCR clonotype calling, in-frame beta chains only. Here each entry gathers all rows of one CDR3 protein and keeps the most common genes and DNA. In this record, the V and J calls reflect TCRdb's handling and not the investigators' own analysis. This sample holds around 400,000 distinct CDR3 sequences; about 13% were observed only once. The leading ten clones occupy about 9.1% of the sample.

Summary of the overall study and its limitations: Most expanded thyroid clonotypes (frequency above 0.001) were also found in blood, which suggests that blood repertoires may mirror thyroid immune responses. A model built on a 13 V-J signature distinguished ophthalmopathy from stable hyperthyroidism, reaching roughly 88% sensitivity and around 81% specificity in cross-validation and 80%/75% in testing. No statistical method was used to set the sample size in advance, and investigators knew the group allocation. In validation, the model predicted progression to ophthalmopathy with about 71% sensitivity and over 72% specificity, a median of 6.5 months before onset.

The origin of this receptor is a woman in her late teens or twenties with Graves' hyperthyroidism. Sequencing was done on a sample of blood. This chain joins TRBV10-1 to TRBJ1-1; no D segment can be confidently identified. The CDR3 in this case is CASSEVRGGNTEAFF. The bases read TGCGCCAGCAGTGAGGTCCGGGGAGGGAACACTGAAGCTTTCTTT.